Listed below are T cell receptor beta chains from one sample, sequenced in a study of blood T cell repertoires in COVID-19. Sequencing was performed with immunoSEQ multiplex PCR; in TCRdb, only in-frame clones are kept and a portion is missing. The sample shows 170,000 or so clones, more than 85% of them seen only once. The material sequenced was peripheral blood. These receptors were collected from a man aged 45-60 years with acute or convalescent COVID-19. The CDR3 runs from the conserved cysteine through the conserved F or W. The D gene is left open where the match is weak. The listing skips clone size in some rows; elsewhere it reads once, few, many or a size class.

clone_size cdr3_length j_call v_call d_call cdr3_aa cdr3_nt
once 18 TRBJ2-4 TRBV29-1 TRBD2 CSVVRLAGEGGGKNIQYF TGCAGCGTTGTAAGACTAGCGGGAGAAGGTGGGGGCAAAAACATTCAGTACTTC
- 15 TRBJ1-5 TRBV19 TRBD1 CASSLTGGPYQPQHF TGTGCCAGTAGCCTCACAGGGGGCCCTTATCAGCCCCAGCATTTT
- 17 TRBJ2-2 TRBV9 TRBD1 CASSRGRGQGATGELFF TGTGCCAGCAGTCGAGGAAGGGGACAGGGGGCGACCGGGGAGCTGTTTTTT
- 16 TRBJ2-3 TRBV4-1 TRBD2 CASSQEGLAGAGTQYF TGCGCCAGCAGCCAAGAGGGACTAGCGGGAGCGGGTACGCAGTATTTT
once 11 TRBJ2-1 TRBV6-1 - CASSEFYEQFF TGTGCCAGCAGTGAGTTCTATGAGCAGTTCTTC
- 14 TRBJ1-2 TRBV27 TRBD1 CASSLGQGLYGYTF TGTGCCAGCAGTTTGGGACAGGGGTTATATGGCTACACCTTC
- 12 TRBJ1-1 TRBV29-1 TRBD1 CSVHRGNTEAFF TGCAGCGTCCACAGGGGGAACACTGAAGCTTTCTTT
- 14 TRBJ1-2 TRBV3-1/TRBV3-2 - CASSQDQGLYGYTF TGTGCCAGCAGCCAAGATCAGGGCCTCTATGGCTACACCTTC
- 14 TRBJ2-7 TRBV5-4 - CASSLDGSVYEQYF TGTGCCAGCAGCTTGGACGGCAGCGTCTACGAGCAGTACTTC
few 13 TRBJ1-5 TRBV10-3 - CAISQGSDQPQHF TGTGCCATCAGTCAGGGGAGCGATCAGCCCCAGCATTTT
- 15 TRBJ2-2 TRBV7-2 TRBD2 CASSPGLANTGELFF TGTGCCAGCAGCCCAGGACTAGCGAACACCGGGGAGCTGTTTTTT
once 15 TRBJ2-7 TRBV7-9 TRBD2 CASSPGLAALYEQYF TGTGCCAGCAGCCCGGGACTAGCGGCTCTCTACGAGCAGTACTTC
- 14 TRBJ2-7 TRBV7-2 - CASSLDGNSYEQYF TGTGCCAGCAGCTTAGACGGGAACTCCTACGAGCAGTACTTC
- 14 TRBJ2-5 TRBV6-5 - CASKLGGQGETQYF TGTGCCAGCAAACTGGGGGGGCAGGGGGAGACCCAGTACTTC
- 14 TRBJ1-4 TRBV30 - CAWSLDSGYEKLFF TGTGCCTGGAGTTTGGACTCGGGGTACGAAAAACTGTTTTTT
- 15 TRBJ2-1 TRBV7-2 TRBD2 CASSPGLAGYNEQFF TGTGCCAGCAGCCCCGGACTAGCGGGGTATAATGAGCAGTTCTTC
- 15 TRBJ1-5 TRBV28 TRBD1 CASRVPGQGNQPQHF TGTGCCAGCAGGGTACCGGGACAGGGGAATCAGCCCCAGCATTTT
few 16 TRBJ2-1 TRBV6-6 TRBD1 CASDRGLIRVYNEQFF TGTGCCAGCGACAGGGGGCTGATCAGGGTTTACAATGAGCAGTTCTTC
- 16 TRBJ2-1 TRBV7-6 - CASSSETGEAWNEQFF TGTGCCAGCAGCTCAGAAACAGGGGAGGCGTGGAATGAGCAGTTCTTC
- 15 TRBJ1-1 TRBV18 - CASSPNGGENTEAFF TGTGCCAGCTCACCAAACGGAGGCGAGAACACTGAAGCTTTCTTT
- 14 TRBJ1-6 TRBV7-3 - CASSFKGGGSPLHF TGTGCCAGCAGCTTTAAAGGCGGTGGCTCACCCCTCCACTTT
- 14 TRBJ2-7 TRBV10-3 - CAISTPDLVYEQYF TGTGCCATCAGTACTCCGGACTTGGTCTACGAGCAGTACTTC
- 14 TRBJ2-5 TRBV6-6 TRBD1 CASSSDRTLETQYF TGTGCCAGCAGTTCGGACAGGACTCTGGAGACCCAGTACTTC